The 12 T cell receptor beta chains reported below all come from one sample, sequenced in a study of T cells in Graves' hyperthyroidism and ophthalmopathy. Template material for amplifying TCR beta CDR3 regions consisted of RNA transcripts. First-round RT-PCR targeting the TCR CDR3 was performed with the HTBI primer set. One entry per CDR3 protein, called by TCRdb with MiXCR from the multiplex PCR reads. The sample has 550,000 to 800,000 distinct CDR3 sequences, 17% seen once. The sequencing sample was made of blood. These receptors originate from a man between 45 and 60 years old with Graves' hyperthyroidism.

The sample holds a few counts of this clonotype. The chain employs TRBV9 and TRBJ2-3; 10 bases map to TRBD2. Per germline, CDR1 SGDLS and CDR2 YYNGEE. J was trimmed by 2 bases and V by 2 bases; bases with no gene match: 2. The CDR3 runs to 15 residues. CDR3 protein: CASSVSGGFTDTQYF. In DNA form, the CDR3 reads TGTGCCAGCAGCGTTAGCGGGGGGTTCACAGATACGCAGTATTTT.

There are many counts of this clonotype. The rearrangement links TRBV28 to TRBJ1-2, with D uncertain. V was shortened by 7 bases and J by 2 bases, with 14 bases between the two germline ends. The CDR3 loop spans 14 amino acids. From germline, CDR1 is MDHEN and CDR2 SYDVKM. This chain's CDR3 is CASKKGQVNYGYTF. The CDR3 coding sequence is TGTGCCAGCAAAAAAGGGCAGGTGAACTATGGCTACACCTTC.

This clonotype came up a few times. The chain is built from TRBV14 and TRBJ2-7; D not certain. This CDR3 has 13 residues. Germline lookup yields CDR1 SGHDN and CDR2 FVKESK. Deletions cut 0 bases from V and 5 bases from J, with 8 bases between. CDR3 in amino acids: CASSQDLRDEQYF. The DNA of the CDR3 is TGTGCCAGCAGCCAAGATTTAAGGGACGAGCAGTACTTC.

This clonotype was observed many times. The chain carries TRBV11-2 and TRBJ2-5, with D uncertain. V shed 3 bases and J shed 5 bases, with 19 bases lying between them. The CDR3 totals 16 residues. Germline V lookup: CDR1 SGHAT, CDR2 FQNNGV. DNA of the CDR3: TGTGCCAGCAGCTTCGATGACCCGACCCTGCCGGAGACCCAGTACTTC. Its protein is CASSFDDPTLPETQYF.

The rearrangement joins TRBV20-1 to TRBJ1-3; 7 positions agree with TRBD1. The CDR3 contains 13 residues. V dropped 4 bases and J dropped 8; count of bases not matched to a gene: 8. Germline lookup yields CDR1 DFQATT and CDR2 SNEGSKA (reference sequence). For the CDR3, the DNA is TGCAGTGCTAAGTCAACAGGGGATGACACCATATATTTT. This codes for CSAKSTGDDTIYF.

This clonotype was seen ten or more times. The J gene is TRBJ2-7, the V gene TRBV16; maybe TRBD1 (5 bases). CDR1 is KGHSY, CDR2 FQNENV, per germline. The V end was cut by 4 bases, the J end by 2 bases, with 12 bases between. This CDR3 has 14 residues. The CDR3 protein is CASSPGFPTYEQYF. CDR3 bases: TGTGCCAGCAGCCCAGGGTTTCCGACCTACGAGCAGTACTTC.

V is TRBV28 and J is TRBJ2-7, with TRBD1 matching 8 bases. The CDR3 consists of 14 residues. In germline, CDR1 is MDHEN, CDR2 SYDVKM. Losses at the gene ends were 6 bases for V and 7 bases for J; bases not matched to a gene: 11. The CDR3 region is CASRSGQAYVEQYF. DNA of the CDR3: TGTGCCAGCAGGTCGGGACAGGCTTACGTGGAGCAGTACTTC.

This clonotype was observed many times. The CDR3 reads CASSIIGRDTDTQYF. The DNA for the CDR3 is TGTGCCAGCTCCATTATCGGCCGCGACACAGATACGCAGTATTTT. The V and J genes are TRBV2 and TRBJ2-3; D gene ambiguous. Germline CDR1 and CDR2: SNHLY and FYNNEI. The ends were cut back, 8 bases at V and 2 bases at J, with 17 bases in the middle. The CDR3 contains 15 residues. Using reference TRBV2 and TRBJ2-3 for the parts outside the CDR3, the full variable domain is EPEVTQTPSHQVTQMGQEVILRCVPISNHLYFYWYRQILGQKVEFLVSFYNNEISEKSEIFDDQFSVERPDGSNFTLKIRSTKLEDSAMYFCASSIIGRDTDTQYFGPGTRLTVL.

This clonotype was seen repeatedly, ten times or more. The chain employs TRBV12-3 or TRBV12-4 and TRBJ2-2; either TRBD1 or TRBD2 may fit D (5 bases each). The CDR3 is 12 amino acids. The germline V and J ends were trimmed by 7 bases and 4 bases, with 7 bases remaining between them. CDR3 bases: TGTGCCAGCACTGGGACCACCGGGGAGCTGTTTTTT. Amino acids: CASTGTTGELFF.

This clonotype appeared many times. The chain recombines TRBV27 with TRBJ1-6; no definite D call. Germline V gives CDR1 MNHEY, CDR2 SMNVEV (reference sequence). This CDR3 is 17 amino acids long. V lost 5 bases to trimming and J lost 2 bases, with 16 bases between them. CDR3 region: CASSDVSRRTYNSPLHF. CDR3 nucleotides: TGTGCCAGCAGTGACGTTTCGAGGAGAACCTATAATTCACCCCTCCACTTT.

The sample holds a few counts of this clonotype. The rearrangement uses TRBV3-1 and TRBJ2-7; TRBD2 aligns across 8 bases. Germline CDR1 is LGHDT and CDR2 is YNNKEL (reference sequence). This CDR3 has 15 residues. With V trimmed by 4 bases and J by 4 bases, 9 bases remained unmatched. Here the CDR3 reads CASSPMAGGGYEQYF. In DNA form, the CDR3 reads TGTGCCAGCAGCCCCATGGCGGGAGGCGGGTACGAGCAGTACTTC.

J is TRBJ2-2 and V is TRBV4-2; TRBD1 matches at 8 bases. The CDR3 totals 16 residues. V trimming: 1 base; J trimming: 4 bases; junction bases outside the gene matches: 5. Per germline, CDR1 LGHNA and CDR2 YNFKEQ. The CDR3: CASSQGDRLGTGELFF. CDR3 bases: TGTGCCAGCAGCCAAGGGGACAGGCTGGGCACCGGGGAGCTGTTTTTT.